A single T cell receptor (beta chain) is shown here with its context. Its antigen is as yet unknown. These data come from a study of memory CD4+ T cells and cytomegalovirus serostatus. Study-wide context: Of the healthy Belgian adults, 9 were CMV seropositive and 20 to 30 seronegative. Study-level points and caveats: Of under 200 reported CMV TCRbeta sequences, just over 65 were found in memory CD4+ repertoires. The CMV-associated TCR signature appears largely within the CD4+ memory repertoire.

The table came from immunoSEQ multiplex PCR; TCRdb's copy has only in-frame clones and leaves some out. The data show tens of thousands of clones, 78% seen once. Single viable CD3+CD4+CD8-CD45RO+ cells were sorted as the memory CD4+ T cells. After thawing, CD4+ T cells were positively selected. Trimming left V 4 bases short and J 4 bases short, with 13 bases between. The CDR3 loop spans 15 amino acids. CDR1 LNHDA and CDR2 SQIVND come from the germline V gene (reference sequence). This sequence originates from an adult in good health and CMV-seronegative. V gene TRBV19 combines with J gene TRBJ1-4, with a tentative D call TRBD1 (5 bases). The sequencing sample was made of memory CD4+ T cells from blood. In DNA form, the CDR3 reads TGTGCCAGTAGTACCCTTTGGGGGAATAATGAAAAACTGTTTTTT. This sequence encodes CASSTLWGNNEKLFF.